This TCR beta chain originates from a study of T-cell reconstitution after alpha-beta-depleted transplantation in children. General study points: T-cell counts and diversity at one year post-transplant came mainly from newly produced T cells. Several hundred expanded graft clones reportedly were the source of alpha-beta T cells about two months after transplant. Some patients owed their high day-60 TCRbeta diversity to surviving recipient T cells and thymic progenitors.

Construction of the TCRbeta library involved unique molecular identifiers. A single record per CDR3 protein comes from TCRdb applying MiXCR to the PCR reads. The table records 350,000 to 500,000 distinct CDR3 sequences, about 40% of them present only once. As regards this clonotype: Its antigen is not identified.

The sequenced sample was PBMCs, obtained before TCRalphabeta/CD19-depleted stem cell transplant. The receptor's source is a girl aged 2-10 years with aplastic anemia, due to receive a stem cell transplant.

The CDR3 region has the DNA TGTGCCAGCAGCTTGGGGGAGGCGTACCAAGAGACCCAGTACTTC. This sequence encodes CASSLGEAYQETQYF. V gene TRBV7-2 combines with J gene TRBJ2-5; TRBD2 might be the D (6 bases). Germline CDR1 and CDR2: SGHTA and FQGNSA. The CDR3 has 15 residues. The V end was cut by 3 bases, the J end by 0 bases, with 11 bases between.